This entry features one T cell receptor (beta chain) sequence. Its specificity is unknown. CDR3 length: 14 amino acids. Per germline, CDR1 KGHDR and CDR2 SFDVKD. V was pared by 4 bases and J by 6 bases, with 12 bases between. The treatment is: approximately 9-day PBMC culture with coronavirus spike peptide pools or control peptides (ViraFEST assay). The Oncomine TCR Beta short-read assay sequenced DNA from cultured CD4+ T cells. MiXCR, run by TCRdb on the PCR reads, gives a single entry per CDR3 protein. The repertoire holds over 10,000 distinct CDR3 sequences, 44% seen once, with around 13% in the top ten. The data were taken from a study of vaccination and CD4 T cells after COVID-19. Study in general: With about ten mild cases and one severe, convalescent patients were SARS-CoV-2 positive by nasal swab PCR. Treatment of control cultures consisted of a CEFX pool, an HIV-1 Nef pool, or no peptide. The authors used overlapping spike peptides from SARS-CoV-2, HCoV-NL63, HCoV-OC43 and HCoV-229E to stimulate cells.

The genes are TRBV24-1 and TRBJ1-5; D perhaps matches TRBD1 (5 bases). The receptor's source is a human donor who had recovered from COVID-19. Sequencing was carried out using CD4+ T cells from blood, cultured in vitro. The CDR3 nucleotides are TGTGCCACCAGTGACCCTCAGGGAAGTCAGCCCCAGCATTTT. This sequence encodes CATSDPQGSQPQHF.